This TCR beta chain appears in the sequencing data of a study of beta chain features in type 1 diabetes. For the study at large: Examination covered approximately 100 million sorted cells spanning all samples.

This CDR3 has 14 residues. Germline lookup yields CDR1 MGHDK and CDR2 SYGVNS. The germline V and J ends were trimmed by 9 bases and 0 bases, with 14 bases remaining between them. In the case of this clone: Its antigen is unknown.

Notes on the study in general: Fewer insertions but more deletions were seen at VDJ junctions in type 1 diabetes patients.

The whole isolated RNA underwent reverse transcription, so sequencing captured expressed TCRB transcripts. Assay: immunoSEQ multiplex PCR; the TCRdb copy retains only in-frame clones and omits some. Here the sample spans hundreds of thousands of clones, 14% being singletons. By way of CD45RO/CCR7/CD25/CD127/CD95/CD27, the CD4+ regulatory, stem cell-like memory, central memory and naive cells were sorted. The rearrangement uses TRBV25-1 and TRBJ1-2, with a weak D call TRBD1 (6 bases). Sequenced sample: central memory CD4+ T cells from blood. The clonotype comes from a man younger than 45 in good health. The CDR3 spells CARVQGEANYGYTF. DNA for the CDR3: TGTGCCAGGGTACAGGGAGAAGCTAACTATGGCTACACCTTC.